This T cell receptor beta chain was profiled in a study of blood T cell repertoires in COVID-19. The germline V gene has CDR1 MNHEY and CDR2 SVGAGI. CDR3 length equals 13 residues. The ends lost 6 bases at V and 4 bases at J; junction bases unmatched: 6. Method: immunoSEQ multiplex PCR; TCRdb's copy keeps in-frame clones and lacks some. The table lists under 500,000 clones, more than 85% of them singletons, with roughly 4.3% in the top ten. The rearrangement links TRBV6-5 to TRBJ2-7, with 7 bases aligning to TRBD1. Sequenced: peripheral blood. The origin of this receptor is a woman aged 30 to 39 with acute or convalescent COVID-19. The CDR3 region is CASSPGQIYEQYF. CDR3 coding DNA: TGTGCCAGCAGCCCGGGACAGATTTACGAGCAGTACTTC.